The clone carrying this TCR beta chain was seen many times. This specimen belongs to a study of early T cells in non-severe SARS-CoV-2 infection. Study summary: Unpaired chains resulted from sequencing bulk RNA of unsorted whole blood.

TCRdb reanalysed the 5' RACE reads using MiXCR and keeps one entry per CDR3 protein. The sample shows approximately 70,000 distinct CDR3 sequences, about an eighth of them seen only once. The sequencing used whole blood, collected at baseline. The receptor was isolated from an adult who was a healthcare worker with PCR-confirmed SARS-CoV-2 infection or an uninfected control (not recorded which).

CDR3 in DNA: TGTGCCAGCAGTGACGGTAGTACGTCCTACAATGAGCAGTTCTTC. Amino acids: CASSDGSTSYNEQFF. The chain links TRBV6-4 to TRBJ2-1; unclear D gene. V was clipped by 2 bases and J by 1 base, with 9 bases between them. From germline, CDR1 is MRHNA and CDR2 SNTAGT. The CDR3 length is 15 residues.